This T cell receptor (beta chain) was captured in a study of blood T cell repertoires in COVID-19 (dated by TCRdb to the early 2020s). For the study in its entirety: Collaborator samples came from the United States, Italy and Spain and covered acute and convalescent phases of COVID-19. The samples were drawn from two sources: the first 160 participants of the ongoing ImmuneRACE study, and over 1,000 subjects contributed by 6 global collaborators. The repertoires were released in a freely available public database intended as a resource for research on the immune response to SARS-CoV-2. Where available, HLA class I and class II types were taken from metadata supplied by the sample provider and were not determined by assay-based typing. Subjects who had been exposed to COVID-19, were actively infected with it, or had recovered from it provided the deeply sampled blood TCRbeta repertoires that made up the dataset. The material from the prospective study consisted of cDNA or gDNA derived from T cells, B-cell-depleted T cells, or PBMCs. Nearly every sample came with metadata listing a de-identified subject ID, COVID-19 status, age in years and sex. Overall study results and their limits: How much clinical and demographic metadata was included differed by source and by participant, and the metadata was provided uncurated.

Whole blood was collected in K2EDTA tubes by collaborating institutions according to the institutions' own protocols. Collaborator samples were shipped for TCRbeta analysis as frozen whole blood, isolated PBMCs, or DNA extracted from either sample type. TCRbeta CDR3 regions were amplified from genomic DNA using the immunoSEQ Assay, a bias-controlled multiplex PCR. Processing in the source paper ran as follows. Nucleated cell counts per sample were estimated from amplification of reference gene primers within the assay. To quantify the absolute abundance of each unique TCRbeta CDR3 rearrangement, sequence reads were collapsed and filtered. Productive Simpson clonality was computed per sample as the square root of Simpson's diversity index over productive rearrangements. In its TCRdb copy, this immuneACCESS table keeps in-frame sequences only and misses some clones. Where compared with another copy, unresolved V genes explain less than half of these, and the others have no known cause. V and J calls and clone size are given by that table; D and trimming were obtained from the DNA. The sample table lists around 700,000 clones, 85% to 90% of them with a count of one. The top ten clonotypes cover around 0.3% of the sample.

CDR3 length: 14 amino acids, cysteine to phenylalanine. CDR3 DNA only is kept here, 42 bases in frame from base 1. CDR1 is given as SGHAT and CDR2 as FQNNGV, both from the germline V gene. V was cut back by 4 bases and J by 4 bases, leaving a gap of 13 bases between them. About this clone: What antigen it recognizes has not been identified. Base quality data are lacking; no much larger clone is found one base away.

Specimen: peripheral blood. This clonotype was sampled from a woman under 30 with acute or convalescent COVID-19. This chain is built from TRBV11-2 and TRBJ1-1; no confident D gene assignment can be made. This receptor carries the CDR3 CASSSPRGGTEAFF. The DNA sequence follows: TGTGCCAGCAGCTCTCCCCGAGGAGGCACTGAAGCTTTCTTT.